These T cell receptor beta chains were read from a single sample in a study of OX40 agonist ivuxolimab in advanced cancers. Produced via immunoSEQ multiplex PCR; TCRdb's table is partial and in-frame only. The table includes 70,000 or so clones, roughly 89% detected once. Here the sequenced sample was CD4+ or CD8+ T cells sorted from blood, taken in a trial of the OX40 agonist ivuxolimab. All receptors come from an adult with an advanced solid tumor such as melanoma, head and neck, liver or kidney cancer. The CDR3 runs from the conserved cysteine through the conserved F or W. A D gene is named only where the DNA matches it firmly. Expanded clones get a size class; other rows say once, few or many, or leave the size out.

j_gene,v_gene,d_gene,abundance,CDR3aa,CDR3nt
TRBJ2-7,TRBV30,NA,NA,CAWSRGRYEQYF,TGTGCCTGGAGTAGGGGCCGCTACGAGCAGTACTTC
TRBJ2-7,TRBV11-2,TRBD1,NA,CASSLDRGGGRDREYEQYF,TGTGCCAGCAGCTTAGATCGAGGAGGAGGCCGGGACAGGGAGTACGAGCAGTACTTC
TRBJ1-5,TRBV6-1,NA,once,CASSATGQPQHF,TGTGCCAGCAGCGCCACGGGCCAGCCCCAGCATTTT
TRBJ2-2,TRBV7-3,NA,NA,CASSPKNTGELFF,TGTGCCAGCAGCCCCAAAAACACCGGGGAGCTGTTTTTT
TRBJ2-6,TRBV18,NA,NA,CASSPPNSGANVLTF,TGTGCCAGCTCACCACCAAATTCCGGGGCCAACGTCCTGACTTTC
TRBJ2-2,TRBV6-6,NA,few,CASSRGDRTGELFF,TGTGCCAGTTCGAGAGGGGACCGGACCGGGGAGCTGTTTTTT
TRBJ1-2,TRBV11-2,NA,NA,CASSHRGGPNYGYTF,TGTGCCAGCAGCCATAGGGGGGGTCCTAACTATGGCTACACCTTC
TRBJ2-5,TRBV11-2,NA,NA,CASSARYQETQYF,TGTGCCAGCAGTGCAAGGTACCAAGAGACCCAGTACTTC
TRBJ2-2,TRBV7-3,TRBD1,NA,CASSPGQGRAGELFF,TGTGCCAGCAGCCCGGGACAGGGGAGGGCCGGGGAGCTGTTTTTT
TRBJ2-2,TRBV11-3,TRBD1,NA,CASSPGGRTGELFF,TGTGCCAGCAGCCCAGGGGGAAGGACCGGGGAGCTGTTTTTT
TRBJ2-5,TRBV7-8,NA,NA,CASSPTETQYF,TGTGCCAGCAGCCCAACGGAGACCCAGTACTTC
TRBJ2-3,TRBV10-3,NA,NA,CAIGGDTQYF,TGTGCCATCGGTGGAGATACGCAGTATTTT
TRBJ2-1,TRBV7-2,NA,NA,CASTLTGNEQFF,TGTGCCAGCACTTTAACGGGGAATGAGCAGTTCTTC
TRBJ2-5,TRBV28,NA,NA,CASSFRVLETQYF,TGTGCCAGCAGTTTTCGCGTTTTGGAGACCCAGTACTTC
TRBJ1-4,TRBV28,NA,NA,CASRGHPTNEKLFF,TGTGCCAGCAGGGGGCATCCTACTAATGAAAAACTGTTTTTT
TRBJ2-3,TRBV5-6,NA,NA,CASSLQGPDTQYF,TGTGCCAGCAGCTTGCAAGGACCAGATACGCAGTATTTT
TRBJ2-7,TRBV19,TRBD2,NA,CASSAIRTSGYYEQYF,TGTGCCAGTAGTGCCATCCGGACTAGCGGATACTACGAGCAGTACTTC
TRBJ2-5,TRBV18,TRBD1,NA,CASSSRQGVETQYF,TGTGCCAGCTCATCCCGACAGGGGGTAGAGACCCAGTACTTC
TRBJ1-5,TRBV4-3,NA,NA,CASSQEITSNQPQHF,TGCGCCAGCAGCCAAGAAATTACAAGCAATCAGCCCCAGCATTTT
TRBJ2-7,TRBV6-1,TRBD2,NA,CASSVDSPGLAGNYEQYF,TGTGCCAGCAGTGTCGATTCACCGGGACTAGCGGGAAATTACGAGCAGTACTTC
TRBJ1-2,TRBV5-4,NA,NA,CASSLGEFYGYTF,TGTGCCAGCAGCTTAGGGGAGTTCTATGGCTACACCTTC
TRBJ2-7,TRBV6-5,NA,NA,CATKRGAGSEQYF,TGTGCCACTAAGAGGGGGGCGGGCTCCGAGCAGTACTTC
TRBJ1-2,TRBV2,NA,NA,CASRKQGVDYGYTF,TGTGCCAGCAGGAAACAGGGAGTGGACTATGGCTACACCTTC
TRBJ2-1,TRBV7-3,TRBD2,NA,CASSQRTSGKGEQFF,TGTGCCAGCAGCCAAAGGACTAGCGGGAAGGGTGAGCAGTTCTTC
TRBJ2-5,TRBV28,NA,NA,CASTSPGRAAQETQYF,TGTGCCAGCACCTCCCCCGGGCGGGCGGCTCAAGAGACCCAGTACTTC
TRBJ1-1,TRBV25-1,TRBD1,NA,CASSEPGQGNTEAFF,TGTGCCAGCAGTGAACCGGGACAGGGGAACACTGAAGCTTTCTTT
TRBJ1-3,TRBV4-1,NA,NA,CASSQGQAGSGNTIYF,TGCGCCAGCAGCCAAGGCCAGGCCGGCTCTGGAAACACCATATATTTT
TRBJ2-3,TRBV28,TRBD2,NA,CASSPQRGSTDTQYF,TGTGCCAGCAGTCCTCAGCGGGGAAGCACAGATACGCAGTATTTT
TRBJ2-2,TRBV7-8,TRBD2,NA,CASSPRTSGSSTGELFF,TGTGCCAGCAGCCCAAGGACTAGCGGGAGTAGTACCGGGGAGCTGTTTTTT
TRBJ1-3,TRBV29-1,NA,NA,CSVTSGNTIYF,TGCAGCGTGACGTCGGGAAACACCATATATTTT
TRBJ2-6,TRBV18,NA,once,CASSPLGALNSGANVLTF,TGTGCCAGCTCACCTCTCGGAGCTTTAAACTCTGGGGCCAACGTCCTGACTTTC
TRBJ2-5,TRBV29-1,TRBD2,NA,CSVEPLAGGLETQYF,TGCAGCGTTGAACCGTTAGCGGGAGGCCTGGAGACCCAGTACTTC
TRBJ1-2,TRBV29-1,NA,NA,CSEGPGAGGYTF,TGCAGCGAGGGCCCGGGCGCGGGTGGCTACACCTTC
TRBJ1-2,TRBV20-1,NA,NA,CSASRDYGYTF,TGCAGTGCTAGCAGGGACTATGGCTACACCTTC
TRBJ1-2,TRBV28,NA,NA,CASSLGGINYGYTF,TGTGCCAGCAGTTTAGGGGGGATTAACTATGGCTACACCTTC
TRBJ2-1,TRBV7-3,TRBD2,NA,CASSPMSSGSTNEQFF,TGTGCCAGCAGCCCAATGTCTAGCGGGAGTACAAATGAGCAGTTCTTC
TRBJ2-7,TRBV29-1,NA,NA,CSENLRHGGFSYEQYF,TGCAGCGAAAACCTAAGACATGGGGGATTTTCCTACGAGCAGTACTTC
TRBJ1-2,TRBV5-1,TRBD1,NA,CASSSDRVGYGYTF,TGCGCCAGCAGCTCGGACAGGGTGGGCTATGGCTACACCTTC
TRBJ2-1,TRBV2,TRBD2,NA,CASRFGTSGSNEQFF,TGTGCCAGCAGATTCGGGACTAGCGGGTCCAATGAGCAGTTCTTC
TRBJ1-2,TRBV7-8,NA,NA,CASSLGPLAGGYTF,TGTGCCAGCAGCTTAGGTCCTTTGGCGGGTGGCTACACCTTC
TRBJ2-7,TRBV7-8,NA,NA,CASSLAGTYEQYF,TGTGCCAGCAGCTTAGCGGGAACGTACGAGCAGTACTTC
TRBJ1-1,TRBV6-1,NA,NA,CASSEALLRTRDTEAFF,TGTGCCAGCAGTGAAGCGCTTCTGAGGACCCGGGACACTGAAGCTTTCTTT
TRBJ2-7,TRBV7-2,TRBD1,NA,CASSPRQGWYEQYF,TGTGCCAGCAGCCCAAGACAGGGGTGGTACGAGCAGTACTTC
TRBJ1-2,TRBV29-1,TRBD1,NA,CSVEGRGQDYGYTF,TGCAGCGTTGAAGGTAGGGGGCAGGACTATGGCTACACCTTC
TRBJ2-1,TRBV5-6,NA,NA,CASSLWQGTYNEQFF,TGTGCCAGCAGCTTGTGGCAGGGCACCTACAATGAGCAGTTCTTC
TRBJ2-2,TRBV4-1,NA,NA,CASSQDSGYWKNGELFF,TGCGCCAGCAGCCAAGATTCGGGTTATTGGAAGAACGGGGAGCTGTTTTTT
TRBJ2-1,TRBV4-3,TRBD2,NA,CASSQRTSGTRRSSYNEQFF,TGCGCCAGCAGCCAGAGGACTAGCGGGACCCGGAGAAGCTCCTACAATGAGCAGTTCTTC
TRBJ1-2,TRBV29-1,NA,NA,CRAVRSNYGYTF,TGCAGGGCCGTTAGGTCAAACTATGGCTACACCTTC
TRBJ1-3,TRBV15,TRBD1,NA,CATSRGDSLISGNTIYF,TGTGCCACCAGCAGAGGGGACAGCCTAATCTCTGGAAACACCATATATTTT